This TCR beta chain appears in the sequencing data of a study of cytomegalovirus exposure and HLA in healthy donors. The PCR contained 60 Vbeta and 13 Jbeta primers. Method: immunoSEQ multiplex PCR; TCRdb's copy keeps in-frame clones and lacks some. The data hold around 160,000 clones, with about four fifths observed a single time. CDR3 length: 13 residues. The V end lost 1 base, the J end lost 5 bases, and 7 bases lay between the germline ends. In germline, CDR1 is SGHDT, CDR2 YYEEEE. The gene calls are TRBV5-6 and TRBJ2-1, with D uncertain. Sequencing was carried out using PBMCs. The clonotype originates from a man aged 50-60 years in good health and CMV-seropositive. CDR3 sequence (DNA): TGTGCCAGCAGCTTGCCCGGTAACAATGAGCAGTTCTTC. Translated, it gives CASSLPGNNEQFF.